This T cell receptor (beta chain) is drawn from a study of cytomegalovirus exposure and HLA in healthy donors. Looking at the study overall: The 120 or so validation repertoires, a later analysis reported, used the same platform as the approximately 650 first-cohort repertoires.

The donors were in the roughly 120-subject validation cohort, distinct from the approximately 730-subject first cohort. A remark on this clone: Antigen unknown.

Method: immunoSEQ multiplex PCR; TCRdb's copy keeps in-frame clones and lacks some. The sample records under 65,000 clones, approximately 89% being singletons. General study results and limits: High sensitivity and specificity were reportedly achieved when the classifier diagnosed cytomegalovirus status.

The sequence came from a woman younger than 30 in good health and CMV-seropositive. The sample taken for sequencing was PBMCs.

The CDR3 DNA follows: TGCGCCAGCAGCTTGGATGTTCTCCCGGTCGTAAATGAGCAGTTCTTC. Its translation is CASSLDVLPVVNEQFF. The chain carries TRBV5-1 and TRBJ2-1; D call uncertain. Looked up from germline, CDR1 is SGHRS and CDR2 is YFSETQ. The CDR3 totals 16 residues. Trimming cost V 0 bases and J 7 bases, with 17 bases left between them.